This T cell receptor beta chain was recorded in a study of cytomegalovirus exposure and HLA in healthy donors. Study as a whole: In an early release, HLA-typed donors contributed tens of millions of unique TCR sequences. Broader study findings: HLA allele associations emerged for some 16,000 TCR beta sequences in a later analysis, at 0.05 false discovery rate. Fewer N-insertions than the roughly 670-donor mean were reportedly shown by an Asian-associated ancestry cluster in a later analysis. A later analysis showed that HLA-associated TCR beta chains had undergone more clonal expansion than equally common others.

A multiplex PCR was run with 60 Vbeta primers and 13 Jbeta primers. Assay used: immunoSEQ multiplex PCR; TCRdb lists only in-frame clones, some missing. The sample table includes about 77,000 clones. The CDR3 has 14 residues. Germline V gene lookup returns CDR1 MNHEY and CDR2 SVGAGI. Between the trimmed V and J ends, which lost 6 bases and 8 bases, there was a span of 19 bases. Comments on this clone: Its target is not known.

The V gene is TRBV6-5, the J gene TRBJ1-1; D is ambiguous. The receptor was derived from a man between 50 and 59 years old in good health and CMV-seropositive. Source material: PBMCs. The chain's CDR3 is CASRRVGAESEAFF. The CDR3 nucleotides are TGTGCCAGCAGGCGCGTTGGAGCAGAGTCGGAAGCTTTCTTT.